These 21 T cell receptor beta chains were sequenced from one sample in a study of blood T cell repertoires in COVID-19. TCRdb's copy holds only in-frame clones and misses some; the assay was immunoSEQ multiplex PCR. The table records 150,000 to 200,000 clones, 84% of them present only once. Sequenced sample: PBMCs or T cells enriched from blood (not recorded which). The receptor set was obtained from a woman aged 45-65 years who had recovered from COVID-19.

CDR3 protein: CASSHADRATEAFF. In nucleotides, the CDR3 is TGCGCCAGCAGCCACGCGGACAGGGCCACTGAAGCTTTCTTT. The chain has TRBV4-3 and TRBJ1-1, with 8 positions matching TRBD1. V trimming: 3 bases; J trimming: 4 bases; junction bases outside the gene matches: 4. The length of the CDR3 is 14 residues. CDR1 is LGHNA, CDR2 YSLEER, per germline.

J is TRBJ1-2 and V is TRBV11-2; a possible D gene is TRBD1 (5 bases). Germline lookup yields CDR1 SGHAT and CDR2 FQNNGV. This CDR3 spans 16 amino acids. The V end was cut by 1 base, the J end by 6 bases, with 18 bases between. As DNA, the CDR3 is TGTGCCAGCAGCTTAGGGGGCGGAAGTTTGAACAATGGCTACACCTTC. Protein: CASSLGGGSLNNGYTF.

This clone was observed a handful of times. The chain is built from TRBV24-1 and TRBJ2-1; 8 bases are a match to TRBD2. The germline gives CDR1 KGHDR, CDR2 SFDVKD. The CDR3 has 16 amino acids. J gave up 8 bases and V 2 bases, and 10 bases lay outside the gene matches. The CDR3: CATSDSGTSPLDEQFF. As DNA, the CDR3 is TGTGCCACCAGTGATTCCGGGACTAGTCCTTTGGATGAGCAGTTCTTC.

This clone has only one observation. V usage is TRBV5-4 and J usage is TRBJ1-5; D unresolved. Germline V gives CDR1 SGHNT, CDR2 YYREEE (reference sequence). The CDR3 is 13 residues long. The V end lost 0 bases, the J end lost 6 bases, and 7 bases lay between the germline ends. CDR3 region: CASSLAGGQPQHF. The CDR3 bases are TGTGCCAGCAGCTTGGCCGGAGGTCAGCCCCAGCATTTT.

The chain has TRBV7-3 and TRBJ1-6; a possible D gene is TRBD1 (6 bases). Germline-derived CDR1 and CDR2 are SGHTA and FQGTGA. V dropped 1 base and J dropped 10 bases, with 17 bases sitting between them. This CDR3 contains 16 residues. CDR3 coding DNA: TGTGCCAGCAGCTTAAGAGTGGCGACAGGCGGGTCACCCCTCCACTTT. It specifies CASSLRVATGGSPLHF.

V gene TRBV4-2 combines with J gene TRBJ2-7; 7 nucleotides align to TRBD1. The germline V gene encodes CDR1 LGHNA and CDR2 YNFKEQ. The CDR3 contains 13 residues. V lost 4 bases and J lost 9; bases outside the gene matches: 9. CDR3 sequence (DNA): TGTGCCAGCAGCCCGTACACAGGGGAGTGGCAGTACTTC. Translation: CASSPYTGEWQYF.

The count of this clone is one. This sequence joins TRBV6-5 and TRBJ2-7; 7 bases line up with TRBD1. The CDR3 totals 13 residues. The junction had 6 bases not matched to a gene; V was cut back by 10 bases and J by 0 bases. The V gene's germline CDR1 is MNHEY and CDR2 SVGAGI. In nucleotides, the CDR3 is TGTGCCATCCTCAGGGACAGCTCCTACGAGCAGTACTTC. It translates to CAILRDSSYEQYF.

The chain is built from TRBV7-2 and TRBJ1-1; D unclear. This CDR3 spans 15 amino acids. V gave up 5 bases and J gave up 2 bases, with 15 bases separating them. Germline CDR1 SGHTA, CDR2 FQGNSA. This CDR3 reads CASSPLSGVNTEAFF. The CDR3 bases are TGTGCCAGCAGCCCACTATCCGGGGTAAACACTGAAGCTTTCTTT. The full variable domain, rest sourced from reference TRBV7-2 and TRBJ1-1, is GAGVSQSPSNKVTEKGKDVELRCDPISGHTALYWYRQSLGQGLEFLIYFQGNSAPDKSGLPSDRFSAERTGGSVSTLTIQRTQQEDSAVYLCASSPLSGVNTEAFFGQGTRLTVV.

The rearrangement joins TRBV6-6 to TRBJ2-1; D unclear. Trimming cost V 9 bases and J 16 bases, with 19 bases left between them. The CDR3 contains 11 residues. Looked up from germline, CDR1 is MNHNY and CDR2 is SVGAGI (reference sequence). The CDR3 is CASSPPTAIFF. CDR3 coding DNA: TGTGCCAGTAGCCCGCCAACGGCGATCTTCTTC.

The V gene is TRBV19, the J gene TRBJ1-6; D perhaps matches TRBD1 (5 bases). Germline CDR1 reads LNHDA; CDR2 reads SQIVND (reference sequence). CDR3 length equals 14 residues. V was clipped by 3 bases and J by 4 bases, with 7 bases between them. CDR3 coding DNA: TGTGCCAGTAGTATGGAGGGGTATAATTCACCCCTCCACTTT. This translates into CASSMEGYNSPLHF.

This clone was recorded only once. The chain is built from TRBV27 and TRBJ1-6, with 9 nucleotides matching TRBD1. J was trimmed by 9 bases and V by 7 bases; bases with no gene match: 10. Per the germline V gene, CDR1 is MNHEY and CDR2 is SMNVEV (reference sequence). The CDR3 is made up of 15 amino acids. CDR3 in amino acids: CASTSTGQGISPLHF. The CDR3, as DNA: TGTGCCAGCACTTCCACGGGACAGGGCATTTCACCCCTCCACTTT.

The rearrangement links TRBV19 to TRBJ1-3; D remains unclear. CDR3 length: 12 amino acids. CDR1 is LNHDA, CDR2 SQIVND, per germline (reference sequence). V was pared by 5 bases and J by 4 bases, with 6 bases between. The CDR3 region is CASSLLGNTIYF. The CDR3 bases are TGTGCCAGTAGTTTATTGGGAAACACCATATATTTT. The full variable domain, completed using reference TRBV19 and TRBJ1-3, is DGGITQSPKYLFRKEGQNVTLSCEQNLNHDAMYWYRQDPGQGLRLIYYSQIVNDFQKGDIAEGYSVSREKKESFPLTVTSAQKNPTAFYLCASSLLGNTIYFGEGSWLTVV.

The V call is TRBV18, the J call TRBJ2-1; a weak D match, TRBD1 (8 bases). Germline V gene lookup returns CDR1 KGHSH and CDR2 LQKENI. The CDR3 consists of 15 residues. Trimming removed 6 bases at V and 7 bases at J, with 19 bases between. CDR3 region: CASSPRGRERNEQFF. DNA for the CDR3: TGTGCCAGCTCCCCCAGGGGGCGGGAGAGGAATGAGCAGTTCTTC.

In this sample, this clone turned up once. V and J are TRBV4-3 and TRBJ2-7; TRBD2 matches at 8 bases. CDR3 length: 14 amino acids. Germline assignment: CDR1 LGHNA and CDR2 YSLEER. V shed 5 bases, J shed 6 bases, and the junction held 9 bases outside the gene matches. CDR3 DNA sequence: TGCGCCAGCAGCTCCGGGACTAGTTCGATCGAGCAGTACTTC. Amino acids: CASSSGTSSIEQYF.

As DNA, the CDR3 is TGTGCCAGCAGCTTAGACATCGCCTACGAGCAGTACTTC. It translates to CASSLDIAYEQYF. This chain connects TRBV7-9 to TRBJ2-7; no clear D gene. The length of the CDR3 is 13 residues. The germline CDR1 and CDR2 sequences are SEHNR and FQNEAQ (reference sequence). The ends were cut back, 1 base at V and 2 bases at J, with 6 bases in the middle. Looking up the rest from reference TRBV7-9 and TRBJ2-7 gives the full variable domain: DTGVSQNPRHKITKRGQNVTFRCDPISEHNRLYWYRQTLGQGPEFLTYFQNEAQLEKSRLLSDRFSAERPKGSFSTLEIQRTEQGDSAMYLCASSLDIAYEQYFGPGTRLTVT.

This chain links TRBV28 with TRBJ2-7; TRBD2 matches at 11 bases. The V and J ends lost 8 bases and 3 bases, in that order; junction bases with no gene match: 6. The length of the CDR3 is 14 residues. CDR1 is MDHEN, CDR2 SYDVKM, per germline. CDR3 sequence: CASSRTSGYYEQYF. The CDR3 nucleotides read TGTGCCAGCTCAAGGACTAGCGGGTACTACGAGCAGTACTTC.

The chain is built from TRBV5-1 and TRBJ1-2, with 8 bases matching TRBD1. Germline trimming cut 4 bases from V and 6 bases from J; bases unmatched to any gene: 8. Germline V gene data show CDR1 as SGHRS and CDR2 as YFSETQ. The CDR3 contains 14 residues. The CDR3: CASSEAGGRNGYTF. The CDR3 region has the DNA TGCGCCAGCAGCGAGGCAGGGGGCAGGAATGGCTACACCTTC.

This sequence joins TRBV6-2 or TRBV6-3 and TRBJ2-2; D perhaps matches TRBD1 (6 bases). V was cut by 2 bases and J by 1 base, with 8 bases left in between. The CDR3 totals 15 residues. CDR1 MNHEY and CDR2 SVGEGT come from the germline V gene. CDR3 sequence (DNA): TGTGCCAGCAGTTACGTCAGGGGGAACACCGGGGAGCTGTTTTTT. Its protein is CASSYVRGNTGELFF.

The chain recombines TRBV7-2 with TRBJ1-5, with 8 bases fitting TRBD1. The V gene end was trimmed by 5 bases and the J gene end by 7 bases; junction bases not matched to a gene: 10. Germline V CDR1 and CDR2: SGHTA, FQGNSA. The CDR3 extends over 15 amino acids. The CDR3 here is CASSRTQGGLQPQHF. CDR3 DNA: TGTGCCAGCAGCCGTACACAGGGGGGCCTCCAGCCCCAGCATTTT.

The rearrangement links TRBV7-2 to TRBJ2-1, with 8 bases aligning to TRBD2. The CDR3 is made up of 15 amino acids. J gave up 7 bases and V 5 bases, and 10 bases lay outside the gene matches. The germline gives CDR1 SGHTA, CDR2 FQGNSA. CDR3: CASSLTRGAGNEQFF. The DNA of the CDR3 is TGTGCCAGCAGCCTTACGCGGGGGGCCGGGAATGAGCAGTTCTTC.

V and J are TRBV7-2 and TRBJ1-3, with D perhaps matching TRBD1 (6 bases). The CDR3 runs 14 residues. Trimming removed 6 bases from V and 4 bases from J, with 13 bases in between. CDR1 and CDR2 from the germline V gene are SGHTA and FQGNSA. The CDR3 DNA sequence: TGTGCCAGCAGGACAGGAAATTGGGGAAACACCATATATTTT. Translating gives CASRTGNWGNTIYF.